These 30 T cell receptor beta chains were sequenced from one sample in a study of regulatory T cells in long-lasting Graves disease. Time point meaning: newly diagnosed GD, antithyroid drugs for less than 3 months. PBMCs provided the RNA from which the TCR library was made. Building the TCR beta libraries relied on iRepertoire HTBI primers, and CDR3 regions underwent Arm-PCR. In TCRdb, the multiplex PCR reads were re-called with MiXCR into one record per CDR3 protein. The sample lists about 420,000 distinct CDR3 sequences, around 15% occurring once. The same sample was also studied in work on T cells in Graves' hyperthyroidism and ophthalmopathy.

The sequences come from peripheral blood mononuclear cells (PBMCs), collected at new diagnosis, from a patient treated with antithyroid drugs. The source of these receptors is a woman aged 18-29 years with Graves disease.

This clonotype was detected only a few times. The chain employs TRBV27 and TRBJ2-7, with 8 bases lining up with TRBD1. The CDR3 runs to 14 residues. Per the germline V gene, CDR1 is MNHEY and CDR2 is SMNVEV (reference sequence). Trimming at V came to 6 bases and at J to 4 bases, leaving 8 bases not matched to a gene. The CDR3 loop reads CASRKTGATYEQYF. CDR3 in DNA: TGTGCCAGCAGAAAGACAGGGGCAACTTACGAGCAGTACTTC.

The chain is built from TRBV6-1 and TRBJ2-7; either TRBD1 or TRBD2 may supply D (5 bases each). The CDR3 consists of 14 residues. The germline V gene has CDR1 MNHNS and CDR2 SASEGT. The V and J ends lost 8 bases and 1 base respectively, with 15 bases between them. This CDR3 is CASSMMRGSYEQYF. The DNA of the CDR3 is TGTGCCAGCTCGATGATGAGGGGTTCCTACGAGCAGTACTTC.

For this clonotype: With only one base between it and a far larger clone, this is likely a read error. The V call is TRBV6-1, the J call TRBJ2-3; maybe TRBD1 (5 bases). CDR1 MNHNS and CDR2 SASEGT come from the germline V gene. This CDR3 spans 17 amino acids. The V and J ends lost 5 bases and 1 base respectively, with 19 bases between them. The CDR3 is CASSHVVVGAGTDTQYF. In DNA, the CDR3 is TGTGCCAGCAGTCACGTGGTCGTAGGGGCGGGCACAGATACGCAGTATTTT.

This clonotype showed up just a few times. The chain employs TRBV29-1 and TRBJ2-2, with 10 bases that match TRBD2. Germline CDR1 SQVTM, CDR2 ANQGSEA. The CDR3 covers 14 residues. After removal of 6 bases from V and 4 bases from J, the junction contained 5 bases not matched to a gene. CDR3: CSVGLAETTGELFF. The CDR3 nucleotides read TGCAGCGTCGGACTAGCGGAAACCACCGGGGAGCTGTTTTTT.

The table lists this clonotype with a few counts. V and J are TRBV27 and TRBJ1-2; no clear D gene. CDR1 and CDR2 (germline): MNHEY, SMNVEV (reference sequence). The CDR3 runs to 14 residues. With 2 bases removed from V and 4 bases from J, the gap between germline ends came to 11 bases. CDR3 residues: CASSLGGGTYGYTF. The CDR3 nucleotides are TGTGCCAGCAGTTTAGGCGGCGGAACCTATGGCTACACCTTC.

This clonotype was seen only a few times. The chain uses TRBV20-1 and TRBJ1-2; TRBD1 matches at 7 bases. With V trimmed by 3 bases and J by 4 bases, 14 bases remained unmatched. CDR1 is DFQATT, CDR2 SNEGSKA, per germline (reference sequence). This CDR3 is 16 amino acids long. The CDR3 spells CSARSGQNSLSYGYTF. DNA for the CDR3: TGCAGTGCTAGGTCGGGACAGAACTCCCTAAGCTATGGCTACACCTTC.

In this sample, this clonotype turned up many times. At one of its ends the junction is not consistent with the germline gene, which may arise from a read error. The CDR3 spells CASSYSGEQYF. CDR3 nucleotide sequence: TGCGCCAGCAGCTATAGCGGCGAGCAGTACTTC. The rearrangement uses TRBV6-5 and TRBJ2-7, with D possibly being TRBD2 (6 bases). Germline values: CDR1 MNHEY, CDR2 SVGAGI. This CDR3 spans 11 amino acids.

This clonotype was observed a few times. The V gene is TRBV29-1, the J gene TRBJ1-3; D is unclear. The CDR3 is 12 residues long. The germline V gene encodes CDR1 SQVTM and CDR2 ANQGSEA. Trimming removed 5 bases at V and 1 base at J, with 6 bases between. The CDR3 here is CSVRGSGNTIYF. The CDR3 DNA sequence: TGCAGCGTTCGCGGGTCTGGAAACACCATATATTTT. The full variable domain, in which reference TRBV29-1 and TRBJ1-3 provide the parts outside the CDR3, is SAVISQKPSRDICQRGTSLTIQCQVDSQVTMMFWYRQQPGQSLTLIATANQGSEATYESGFVIDKFPISRPNLTFSTLTVSNMSPEDSSIYLCSVRGSGNTIYFGEGSWLTVV.

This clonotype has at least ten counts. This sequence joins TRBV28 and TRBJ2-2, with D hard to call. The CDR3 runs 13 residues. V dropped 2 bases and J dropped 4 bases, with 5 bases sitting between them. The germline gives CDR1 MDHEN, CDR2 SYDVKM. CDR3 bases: TGTGCCAGCAGTTTACAGTTCACCGGGGAGCTGTTTTTT. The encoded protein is CASSLQFTGELFF. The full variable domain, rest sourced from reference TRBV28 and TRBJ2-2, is DVKVTQSSRYLVKRTGEKVFLECVQDMDHENMFWYRQDPGLGLRLIYFSYDVKMKEKGDIPEGYSVSREKKERFSLILESASTNQTSMYLCASSLQFTGELFFGEGSRLTVL.

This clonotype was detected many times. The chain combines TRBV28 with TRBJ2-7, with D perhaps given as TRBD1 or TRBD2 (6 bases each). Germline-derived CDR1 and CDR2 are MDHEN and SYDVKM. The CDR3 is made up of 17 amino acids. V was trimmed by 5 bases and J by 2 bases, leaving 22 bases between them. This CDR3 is CASSPPPGAGEPYEQYF. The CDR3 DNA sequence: TGTGCCAGCAGTCCCCCCCCGGGGGCAGGAGAACCCTACGAGCAGTACTTC.

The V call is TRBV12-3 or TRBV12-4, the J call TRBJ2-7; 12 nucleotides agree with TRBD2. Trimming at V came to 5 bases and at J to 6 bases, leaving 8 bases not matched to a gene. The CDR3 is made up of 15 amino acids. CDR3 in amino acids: CASSPRLAGVSEQYF. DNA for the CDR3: TGTGCCAGCAGTCCCCGACTAGCGGGAGTCTCCGAGCAGTACTTC.

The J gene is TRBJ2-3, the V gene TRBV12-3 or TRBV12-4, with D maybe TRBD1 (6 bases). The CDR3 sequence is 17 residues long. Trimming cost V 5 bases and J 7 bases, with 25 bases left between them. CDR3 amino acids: CASSKKGGFNPNNTQYF. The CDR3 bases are TGTGCCAGCAGTAAAAAAGGGGGATTCAACCCTAATAATACGCAGTATTTT.

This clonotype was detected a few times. The CDR3 loop is CASSEDGGQGNTEAFF. CDR3 DNA: TGTGCCAGCAGTGAAGATGGGGGACAGGGTAACACTGAAGCTTTCTTT. The chain links TRBV6-2 or TRBV6-3 to TRBJ1-1; TRBD1 aligns across 9 bases. The CDR3 contains 16 residues. Trimming took 5 bases from V and 2 from J; bases not matched to a gene: 9. Germline lookup yields CDR1 MNHEY and CDR2 SVGEGT.

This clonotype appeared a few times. The CDR3 DNA sequence: TGTGCCAGCAAAGACAGGGGACAAGATAATCCATATGGCTACACCTTC. It specifies CASKDRGQDNPYGYTF. V and J are TRBV28 and TRBJ1-2; 8 bases map to TRBD1. V lost 7 bases, J lost 5 bases, and 15 bases stayed unmatched. Per germline, CDR1 MDHEN and CDR2 SYDVKM. This CDR3 has 16 residues.

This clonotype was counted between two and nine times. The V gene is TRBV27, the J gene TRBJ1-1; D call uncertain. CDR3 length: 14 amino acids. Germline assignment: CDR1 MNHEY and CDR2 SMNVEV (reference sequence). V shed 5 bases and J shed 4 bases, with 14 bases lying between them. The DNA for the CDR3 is TGTGCCAGCAGTGTGTCCTACTCAGGCACTGAAGCTTTCTTT. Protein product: CASSVSYSGTEAFF.

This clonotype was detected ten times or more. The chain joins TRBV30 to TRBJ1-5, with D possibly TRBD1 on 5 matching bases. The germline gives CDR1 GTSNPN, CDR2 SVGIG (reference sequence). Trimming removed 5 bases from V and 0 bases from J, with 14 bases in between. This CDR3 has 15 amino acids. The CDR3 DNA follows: TGTGCCTGGGGCATCGACAGTAATAGCAATCAGCCCCAGCATTTT. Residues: CAWGIDSNSNQPQHF. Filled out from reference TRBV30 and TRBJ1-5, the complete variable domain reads SQTIHQWPATLVQPVGSPLSLECTVEGTSNPNLYWYRQAAGRGLQLLFYSVGIGQISSEVPQNLSASRPQDRQFILSSKKLLLSDSGFYLCAWGIDSNSNQPQHFGDGTRLSIL.

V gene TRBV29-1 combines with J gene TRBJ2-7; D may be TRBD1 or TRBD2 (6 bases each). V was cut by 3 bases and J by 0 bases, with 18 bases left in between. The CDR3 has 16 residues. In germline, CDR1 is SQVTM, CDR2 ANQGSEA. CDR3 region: CSVDAGHPVISYEQYF. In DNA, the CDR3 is TGCAGCGTTGACGCGGGACACCCAGTGATCTCCTACGAGCAGTACTTC.

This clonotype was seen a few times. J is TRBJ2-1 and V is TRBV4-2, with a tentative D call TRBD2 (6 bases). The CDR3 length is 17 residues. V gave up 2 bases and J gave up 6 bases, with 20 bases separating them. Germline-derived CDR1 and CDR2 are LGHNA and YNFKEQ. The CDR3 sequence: CASSQKTSGLTVNEQFF. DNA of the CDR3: TGTGCCAGCAGCCAAAAAACGTCGGGACTCACCGTCAATGAGCAGTTCTTC.

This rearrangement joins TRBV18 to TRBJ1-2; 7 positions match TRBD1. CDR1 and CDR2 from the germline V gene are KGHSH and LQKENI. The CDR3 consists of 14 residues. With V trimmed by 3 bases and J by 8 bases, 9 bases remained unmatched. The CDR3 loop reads CASSPSRRGDGYTF. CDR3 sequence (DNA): TGTGCCAGCTCACCTTCTCGCAGGGGGGACGGCTACACCTTC.

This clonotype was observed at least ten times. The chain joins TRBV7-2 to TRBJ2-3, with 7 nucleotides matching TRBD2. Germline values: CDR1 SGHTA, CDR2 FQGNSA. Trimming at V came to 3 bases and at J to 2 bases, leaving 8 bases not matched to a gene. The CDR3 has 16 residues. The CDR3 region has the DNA TGTGCCAGCAGCTTTTTGGGCGGGAGAGTCACAGATACGCAGTATTTT. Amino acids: CASSFLGGRVTDTQYF.

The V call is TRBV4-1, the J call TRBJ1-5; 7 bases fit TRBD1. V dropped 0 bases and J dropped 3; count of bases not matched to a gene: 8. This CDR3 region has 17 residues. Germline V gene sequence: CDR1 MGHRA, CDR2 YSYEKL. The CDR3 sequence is CASSQEQITGANQPQHF. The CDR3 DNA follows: TGCGCCAGCAGCCAAGAGCAAATTACAGGGGCCAATCAGCCCCAGCATTTT.

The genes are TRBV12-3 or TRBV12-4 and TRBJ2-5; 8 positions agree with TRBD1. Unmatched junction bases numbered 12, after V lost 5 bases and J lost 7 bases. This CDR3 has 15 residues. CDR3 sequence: CASSQDRASWGTQYF. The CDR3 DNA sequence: TGTGCCAGCAGTCAGGACAGGGCTAGCTGGGGGACCCAGTACTTC.

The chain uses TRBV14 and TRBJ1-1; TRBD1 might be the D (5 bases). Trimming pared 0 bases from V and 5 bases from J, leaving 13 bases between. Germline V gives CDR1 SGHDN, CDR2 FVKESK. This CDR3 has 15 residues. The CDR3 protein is CASSQELSGWTEAFF. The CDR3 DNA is TGTGCCAGCAGCCAAGAGCTTTCAGGGTGGACTGAAGCTTTCTTT.

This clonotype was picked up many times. In DNA, the CDR3 is TGTGCCAGCAGTTACAGGGGTCGTGGGCAAGAGACCCAGTACTTC. This translates into CASSYRGRGQETQYF. The chain uses TRBV6-5 and TRBJ2-5, with D perhaps matching TRBD1 (5 bases). The CDR3 is 15 amino acids. Germline V gene lookup returns CDR1 MNHEY and CDR2 SVGAGI. V lost 2 bases and J 2 bases, leaving 12 bases between the germline ends.

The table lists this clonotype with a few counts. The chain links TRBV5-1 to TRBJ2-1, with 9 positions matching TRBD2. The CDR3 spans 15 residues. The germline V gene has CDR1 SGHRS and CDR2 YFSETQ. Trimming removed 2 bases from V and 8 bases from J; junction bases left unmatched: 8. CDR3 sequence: CASSFLAGQGYEQFF. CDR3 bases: TGCGCCAGCAGCTTTCTAGCGGGACAAGGGTATGAGCAGTTCTTC.

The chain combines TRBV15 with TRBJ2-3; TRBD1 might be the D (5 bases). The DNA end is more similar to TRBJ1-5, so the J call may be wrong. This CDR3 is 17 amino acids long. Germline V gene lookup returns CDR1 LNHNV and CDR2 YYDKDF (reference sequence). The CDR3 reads CATSKGFIRDGGDTQHF. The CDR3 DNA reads TGTGCCACCAGCAAGGGTTTTATTCGGGACGGAGGAGATACGCAGCATTTT.

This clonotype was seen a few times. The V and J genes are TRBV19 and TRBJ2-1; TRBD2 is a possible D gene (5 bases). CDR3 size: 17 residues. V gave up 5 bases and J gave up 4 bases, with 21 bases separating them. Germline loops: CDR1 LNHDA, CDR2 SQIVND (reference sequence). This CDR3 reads CASSAKVFSPGYNEQFF. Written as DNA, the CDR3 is TGTGCCAGTAGTGCTAAGGTTTTCTCTCCGGGATACAATGAGCAGTTCTTC.

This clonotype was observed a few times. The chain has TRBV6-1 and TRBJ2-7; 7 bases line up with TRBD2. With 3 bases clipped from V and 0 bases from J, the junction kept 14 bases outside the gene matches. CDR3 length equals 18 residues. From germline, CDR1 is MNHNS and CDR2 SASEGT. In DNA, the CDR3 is TGTGCCAGCAGTGACCCGCACAAAAGCGGGATTAGCTCCTACGAGCAGTACTTC. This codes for CASSDPHKSGISSYEQYF.

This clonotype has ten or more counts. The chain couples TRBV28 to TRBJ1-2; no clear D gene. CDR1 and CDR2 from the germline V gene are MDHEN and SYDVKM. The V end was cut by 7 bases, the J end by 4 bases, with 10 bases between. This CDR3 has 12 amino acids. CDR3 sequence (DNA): TGTGCCAGCATGGAGTTTACCTATGGCTACACCTTC. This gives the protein CASMEFTYGYTF.

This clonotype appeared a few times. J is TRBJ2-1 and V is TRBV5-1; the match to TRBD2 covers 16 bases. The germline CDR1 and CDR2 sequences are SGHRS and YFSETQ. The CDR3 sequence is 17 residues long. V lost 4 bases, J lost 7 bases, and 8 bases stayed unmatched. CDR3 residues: CASSAGLAGGPGNEQFF. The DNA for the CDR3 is TGCGCCAGCAGCGCGGGACTAGCGGGAGGGCCGGGGAATGAGCAGTTCTTC.